Sequencing of this T cell receptor beta chain was carried out in a study of cytomegalovirus exposure and HLA in healthy donors. Across the whole study: When fewer than 400 donors were genotyped, 81% of them were found to fall in the Caucasian-associated ancestry cluster. General observations from the study: An assumption of roughly uniform sequencing depth across donors underlay the presence/absence analyses.

Worth noting for this clone: No antigen is known for it.

Both 60 Vbeta primers and 13 Jbeta primers went into the PCR. TCRdb keeps only in-frame clones here, not all; method: immunoSEQ multiplex PCR. The sample shows about 180,000 clones, 75% to 85% of them seen only once. Trimming stripped 2 bases from V and 8 bases from J, with 19 bases between. Per the germline V gene, CDR1 is MNHNS and CDR2 is SASEGT. The CDR3 has 16 amino acids. Sequences were obtained from PBMCs. The chain couples TRBV6-1 to TRBJ2-1; a possible D gene is TRBD1 (5 bases). The TCR comes from a woman aged 25 to 39 in good health and CMV-seronegative. The CDR3 DNA reads TGTGCCAGCAGTGAACGCTCAGGGCAGGTTTGGGATGAGCAGTTCTTC. Protein: CASSERSGQVWDEQFF.